This TCR beta chain was retrieved from a study of blood T cell repertoires in COVID-19. Study-level information: Acute-phase and convalescent COVID-19 samples originated in the United States, Italy and Spain. PBMCs, B-cell-depleted T cells, or T cells were the source of the cDNA or gDNA that made up the material.

CDR3 size: 15 residues. Trimming at V came to 3 bases and at J to 1 base, leaving 5 bases not matched to a gene. Germline-derived CDR1 and CDR2 are KGHSH and LQKENI. Original analysis: Counts of nucleated cells, estimated from reference gene primer amplification, were obtained. Method: immunoSEQ multiplex PCR; TCRdb's copy keeps in-frame clones and lacks some. V, J and clone size derive from that table, while D and trimming were established from the DNA sequence. The data show 300,000 to 400,000 clones, about 90% seen once. Residents of about two dozen US areas, aged about 18 to 95 years, made up the participants. This clone was counted between two and nine times.

J is TRBJ1-1 and V is TRBV18, with 7 bases that match TRBD1. The sequence was obtained from a man aged 25-45 years who had recovered from COVID-19. Sample: PBMCs or T cells enriched from blood (not recorded which). The CDR3 here is CASSPNRGPNTEAFF. The CDR3 coding sequence is TGTGCCAGCTCACCCAACAGGGGCCCGAACACTGAAGCTTTCTTT.